The TCR beta chain under discussion was sequenced for a study of blood T cell repertoires in COVID-19 (dated by TCRdb to the early 2020s). Regarding the research as a whole: Collaborator samples came from the United States, Italy and Spain and covered acute and convalescent phases of COVID-19. The dataset comprised deeply sampled blood TCRbeta repertoires from subjects exposed to, actively infected with, or recovered from COVID-19. The repertoires were released in a freely available public database intended as a resource for research on the immune response to SARS-CoV-2. The sample metadata nearly always contained a de-identified subject ID, COVID-19 status, age in years and sex. Samples came from the ongoing ImmuneRACE study (first 160 participants) plus 1,254 subjects from 6 global collaborators. Where available, HLA class I and class II types were obtained from metadata supplied by the sample provider rather than from assay-based typing. The material from the prospective study consisted of cDNA or gDNA derived from T cells, B-cell-depleted T cells, or PBMCs.

The study at large found these results: The amount of clinical and demographic metadata varied by source and participant and was provided uncurated.

Collaborating institutions collected whole blood in K2EDTA tubes following their own protocols. For TCRbeta analysis, collaborators shipped samples as frozen whole blood, isolated PBMCs, or DNA extracted from either of those sample types. The immunoSEQ Assay, a bias-controlled multiplex PCR, was used to amplify TCRbeta CDR3 regions from genomic DNA. On the study's bioinformatics: The number of nucleated cells in each sample was estimated from the amplification of reference gene primers within the assay. Sequence reads were collapsed and filtered to measure the absolute abundance of every unique TCRbeta CDR3 rearrangement. For each sample, productive Simpson clonality was calculated as the square root of Simpson's diversity index across productive rearrangements. In its TCRdb copy, this immuneACCESS table keeps in-frame sequences only and misses some clones. Where compared with another copy, unresolved V genes explain less than half of these, and the others have no known cause. The DNA was the basis for D and trimming; V, J and clone size are from that table. Present in this sample are about 70,000 clones, roughly 89% of which were seen just once. The ten biggest clones cover 8% to 10% of the sample.

In the germline V gene (reference sequence), CDR1 corresponds to GTSNPN and CDR2 to SVGIG. V loses 1 base at its end and J loses 6 bases; junction bases beyond the gene matches: 3. Inclusive of the bounding cysteine and phenylalanine, the CDR3 is 15 residues long. The kept DNA is CDR3 alone, 45 bases in frame from the first base. Concerning this clone: Its antigen has not been determined. The sample holds no much larger clone one base away, and base qualities are not on file.

The chain joins TRBV30 to TRBJ1-6, and 10 junctional nucleotides match TRBD1. The TCR sequence derives from a man in his forties or fifties with active COVID-19. Sample: peripheral blood. The CDR3 protein: CAWSGWTGGNSPLHF. The DNA is TGTGCCTGGAGTGGGTGGACAGGGGGTAATTCACCCCTCCACTTT.